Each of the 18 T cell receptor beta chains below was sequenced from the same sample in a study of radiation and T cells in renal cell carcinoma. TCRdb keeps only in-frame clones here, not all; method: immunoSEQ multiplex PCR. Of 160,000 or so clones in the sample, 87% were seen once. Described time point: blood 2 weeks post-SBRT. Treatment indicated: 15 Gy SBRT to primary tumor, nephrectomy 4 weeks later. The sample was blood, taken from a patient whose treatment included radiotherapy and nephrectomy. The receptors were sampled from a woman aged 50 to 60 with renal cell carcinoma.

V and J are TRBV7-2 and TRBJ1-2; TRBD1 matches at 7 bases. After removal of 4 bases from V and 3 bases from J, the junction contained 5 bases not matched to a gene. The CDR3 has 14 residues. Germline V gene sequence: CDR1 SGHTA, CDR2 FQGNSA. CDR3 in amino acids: CASSSPTGDYGYTF. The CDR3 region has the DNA TGTGCCAGCAGCTCTCCTACAGGGGACTATGGCTACACCTTC.

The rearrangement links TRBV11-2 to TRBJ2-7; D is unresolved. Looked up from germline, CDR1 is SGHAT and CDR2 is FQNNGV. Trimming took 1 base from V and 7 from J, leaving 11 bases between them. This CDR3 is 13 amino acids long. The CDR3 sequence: CASSLGLINEQYF. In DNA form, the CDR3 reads TGTGCCAGCAGCTTAGGCCTAATTAATGAGCAGTACTTC. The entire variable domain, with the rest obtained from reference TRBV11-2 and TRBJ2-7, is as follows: EAGVAQSPRYKIIEKRQSVAFWCNPISGHATLYWYQQILGQGPKLLIQFQNNGVVDDSQLPKDRFSAERLKGVDSTLKIQPAKLEDSAVYLCASSLGLINEQYFGPGTRLTVT.

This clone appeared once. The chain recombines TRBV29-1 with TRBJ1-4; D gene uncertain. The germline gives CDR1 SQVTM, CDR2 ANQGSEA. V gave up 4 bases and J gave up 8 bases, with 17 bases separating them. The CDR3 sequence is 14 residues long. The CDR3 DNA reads TGCAGCGTTGCCATCGGGGTACGGCGCGAAAAACTGTTTTTT. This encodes CSVAIGVRREKLFF.

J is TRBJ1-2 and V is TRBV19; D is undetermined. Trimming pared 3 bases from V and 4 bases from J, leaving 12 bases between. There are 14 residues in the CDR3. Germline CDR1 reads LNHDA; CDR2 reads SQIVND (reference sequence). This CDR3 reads CASSIGGISYGYTF. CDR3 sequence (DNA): TGTGCCAGTAGTATTGGAGGGATCTCCTATGGCTACACCTTC.

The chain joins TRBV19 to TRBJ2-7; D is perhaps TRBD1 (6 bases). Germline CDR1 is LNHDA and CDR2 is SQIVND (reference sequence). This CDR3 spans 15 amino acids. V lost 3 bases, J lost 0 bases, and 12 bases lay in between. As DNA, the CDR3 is TGTGCCAGTAGTATCTCAGGGGTCCGCTCCTACGAGCAGTACTTC. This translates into CASSISGVRSYEQYF.

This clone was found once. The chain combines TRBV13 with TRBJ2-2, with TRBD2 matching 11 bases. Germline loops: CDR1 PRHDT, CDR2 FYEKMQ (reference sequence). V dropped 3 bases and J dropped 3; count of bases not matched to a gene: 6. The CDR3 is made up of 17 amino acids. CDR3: CASSFRLAGRDTGELFF. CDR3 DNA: TGTGCCAGCAGCTTTCGACTAGCGGGGAGGGACACCGGGGAGCTGTTTTTT.

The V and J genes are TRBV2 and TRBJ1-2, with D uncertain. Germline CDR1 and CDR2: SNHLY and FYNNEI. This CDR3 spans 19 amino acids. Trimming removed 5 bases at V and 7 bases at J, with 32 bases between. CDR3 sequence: CASSIQTLITPDWGSGYTF. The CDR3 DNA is TGTGCCAGCAGTATTCAAACGTTAATTACACCTGATTGGGGAAGTGGCTACACCTTC.

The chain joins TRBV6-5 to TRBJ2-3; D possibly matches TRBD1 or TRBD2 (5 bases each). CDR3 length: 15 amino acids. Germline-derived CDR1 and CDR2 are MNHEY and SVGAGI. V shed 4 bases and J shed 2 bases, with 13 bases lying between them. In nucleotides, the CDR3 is TGTGCCAGCAGTTCCCCGAGGGGTCTCACAGATACGCAGTATTTT. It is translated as CASSSPRGLTDTQYF.

DNA for the CDR3: TGTGCCAGCAGCTTGTCCCCGGGCCCTGGAAACACCATATATTTT. Translation gives CASSLSPGPGNTIYF. This chain joins TRBV5-4 and TRBJ1-3; D gene ambiguous. The CDR3 has 15 amino acids. The V and J ends lost 1 base and 2 bases respectively, with 10 bases between them. The V gene's germline CDR1 is SGHNT and CDR2 YYREEE (reference sequence). Full variable domain (rest looked up from reference TRBV5-4 and TRBJ1-3): ETGVTQSPTHLIKTRGQQVTLRCSSQSGHNTVSWYQQALGQGPQFIFQYYREEENGRGNFPPRFSGLQFPNYSSELNVNALELDDSALYLCASSLSPGPGNTIYFGEGSWLTVV.

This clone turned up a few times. The CDR3 DNA reads TGTGCCAGCAGCCCCTGGACTGAGAACACTGAAGCTTTCTTT. Translation: CASSPWTENTEAFF. The chain recombines TRBV14 with TRBJ1-1; no clear D. V lost 4 bases and J lost 1, with 10 bases in between. Germline CDR1 reads SGHDN; CDR2 reads FVKESK. The CDR3 extends over 14 amino acids.

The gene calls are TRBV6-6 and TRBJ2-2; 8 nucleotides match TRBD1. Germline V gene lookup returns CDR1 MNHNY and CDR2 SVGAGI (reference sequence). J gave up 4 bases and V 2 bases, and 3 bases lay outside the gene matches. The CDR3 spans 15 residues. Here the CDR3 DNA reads TGTGCCAGCAGTTACACCGACAGGGGCACCGGGGAGCTGTTTTTT. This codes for CASSYTDRGTGELFF.

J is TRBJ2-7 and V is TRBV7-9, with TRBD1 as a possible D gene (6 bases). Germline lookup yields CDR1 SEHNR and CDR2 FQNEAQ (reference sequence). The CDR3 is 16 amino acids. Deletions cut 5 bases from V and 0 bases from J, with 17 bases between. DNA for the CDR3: TGTGCCAGCAGCCCCCCAGGGGCCTTGAGCTCCTACGAGCAGTACTTC. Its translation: CASSPPGALSSYEQYF.

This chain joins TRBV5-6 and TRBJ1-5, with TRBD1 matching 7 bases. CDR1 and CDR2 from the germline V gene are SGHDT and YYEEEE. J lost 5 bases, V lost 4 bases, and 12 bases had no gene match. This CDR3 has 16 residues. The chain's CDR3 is CASSVLGQEKYQPQHF. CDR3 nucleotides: TGTGCCAGCAGCGTCCTTGGACAGGAGAAATATCAGCCCCAGCATTTT.

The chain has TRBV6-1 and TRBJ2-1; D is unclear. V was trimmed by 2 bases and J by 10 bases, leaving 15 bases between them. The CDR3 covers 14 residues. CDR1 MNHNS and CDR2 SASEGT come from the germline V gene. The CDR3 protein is CASSEQALVGEQFF. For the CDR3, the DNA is TGTGCCAGCAGTGAACAGGCGCTTGTCGGGGAGCAGTTCTTC.

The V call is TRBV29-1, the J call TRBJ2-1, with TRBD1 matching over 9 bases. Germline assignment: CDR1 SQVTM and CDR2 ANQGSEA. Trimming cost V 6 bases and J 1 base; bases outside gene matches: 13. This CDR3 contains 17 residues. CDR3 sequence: CSVPQGQGGLSYNEQFF. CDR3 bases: TGCAGCGTGCCCCAGGGACAGGGTGGTTTATCCTACAATGAGCAGTTCTTC.

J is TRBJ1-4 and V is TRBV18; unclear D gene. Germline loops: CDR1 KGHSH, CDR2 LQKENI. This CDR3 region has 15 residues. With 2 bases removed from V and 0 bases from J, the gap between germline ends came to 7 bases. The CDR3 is CASSPYWTTNEKLFF. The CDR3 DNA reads TGTGCCAGCTCACCATACTGGACAACTAATGAAAAACTGTTTTTT. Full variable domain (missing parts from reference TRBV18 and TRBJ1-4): NAGVMQNPRHLVRRRGQEARLRCSPMKGHSHVYWYRQLPEEGLKFMVYLQKENIIDESGMPKERFSAEFPKEGPSILRIQQVVRGDSAAYFCASSPYWTTNEKLFFGSGTQLSVL.

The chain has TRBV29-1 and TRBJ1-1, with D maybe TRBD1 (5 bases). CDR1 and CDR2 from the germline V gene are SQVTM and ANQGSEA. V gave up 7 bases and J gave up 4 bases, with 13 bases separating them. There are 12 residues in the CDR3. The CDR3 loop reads CSAPGTGTEAFF. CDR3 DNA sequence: TGCAGCGCCCCCGGGACGGGCACTGAAGCTTTCTTT.

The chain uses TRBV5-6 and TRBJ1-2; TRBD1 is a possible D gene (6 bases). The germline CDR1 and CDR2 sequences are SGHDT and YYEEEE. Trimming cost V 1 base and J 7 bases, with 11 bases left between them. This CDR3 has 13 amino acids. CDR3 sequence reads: CASSLRQAGGYTF. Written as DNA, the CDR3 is TGTGCCAGCAGCTTGAGACAGGCGGGTGGCTACACCTTC.